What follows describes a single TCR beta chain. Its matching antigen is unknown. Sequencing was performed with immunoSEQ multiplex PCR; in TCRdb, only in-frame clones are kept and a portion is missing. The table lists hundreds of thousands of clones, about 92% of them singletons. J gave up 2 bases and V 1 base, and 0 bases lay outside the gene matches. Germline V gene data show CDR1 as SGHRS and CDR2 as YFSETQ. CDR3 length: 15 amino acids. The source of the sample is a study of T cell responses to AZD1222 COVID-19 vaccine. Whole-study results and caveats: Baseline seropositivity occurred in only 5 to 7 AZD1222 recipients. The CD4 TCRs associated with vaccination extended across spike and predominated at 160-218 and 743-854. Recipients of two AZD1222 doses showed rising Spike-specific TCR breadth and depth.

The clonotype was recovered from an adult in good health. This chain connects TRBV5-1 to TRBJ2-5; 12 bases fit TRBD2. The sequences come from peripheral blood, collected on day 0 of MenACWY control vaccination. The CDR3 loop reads CASSLTSGRQETQYF. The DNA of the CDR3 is TGCGCCAGCAGCTTGACTAGCGGGAGGCAAGAGACCCAGTACTTC.